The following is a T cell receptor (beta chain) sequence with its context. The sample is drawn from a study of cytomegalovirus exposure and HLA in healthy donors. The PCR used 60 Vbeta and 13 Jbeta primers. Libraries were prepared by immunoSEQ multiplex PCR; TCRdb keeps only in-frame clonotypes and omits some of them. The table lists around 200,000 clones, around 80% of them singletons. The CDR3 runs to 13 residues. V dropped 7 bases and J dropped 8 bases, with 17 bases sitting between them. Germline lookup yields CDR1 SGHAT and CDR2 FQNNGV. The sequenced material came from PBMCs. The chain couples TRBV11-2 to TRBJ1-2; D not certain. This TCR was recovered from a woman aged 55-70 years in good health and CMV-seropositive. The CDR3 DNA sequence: TGTGCCAGCACTCCGAGCCCCTCGGTCGGCTACACCTTC. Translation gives CASTPSPSVGYTF.